This T cell receptor beta chain was found in a study of Ad26.COV2.S vaccination and SARS-CoV-2 variants. Whole-study findings and limits: Across vaccine and placebo recipients, the breadth of non-spike TCRs was similar.

Here immunoSEQ multiplex PCR was the method, and the copy in TCRdb shows in-frame clones only, minus some. The sample records about 260,000 clones, around nine tenths being singletons. Points on this clone: Its specificity is unknown.

Treatment denoted: about 20 received Ad26.COV2.S at low or high dose, single or two shots; roughly five received placebo; per-sample allocation not given. Day 63 following the first vaccine or placebo injection was when the samples were taken. The CDR3 loop spans 15 amino acids. From germline, CDR1 is SGDLS and CDR2 YYNGEE. Trimming left V 1 base short and J 3 bases short, with 14 bases between. This sequence originates from a person between 18 and 65 years old who received the Ad26.COV2.S COVID-19 vaccine or a placebo. Sequencing was performed on peripheral blood, taken in a trial of Ad26.COV2.S vaccine versus placebo. The rearrangement joins TRBV9 to TRBJ2-7; D uncertain. The CDR3 nucleotides read TGTGCCAGCAGCGTAAGGGCCCAGGATGACTACGAGCAGTACTTC. Translating it yields CASSVRAQDDYEQYF. The full variable domain, completed using reference TRBV9 and TRBJ2-7, is DSGVTQTPKHLITATGQRVTLRCSPRSGDLSVYWYQQSLDQGLQFLIQYYNGEERAKGNILERFSAQQFPDLHSELNLSSLELGDSALYFCASSVRAQDDYEQYFGPGTRLTVT.